This section outlines one T cell receptor beta chain sequence together with its context. RNA transcripts provided the source from which TCR beta CDR3 regions were amplified. First-round RT-PCR with HTBI primers amplified the TCR CDR3 region. TCRdb redid the calling of the multiplex PCR reads with MiXCR, one entry per CDR3 protein. The sample carries 500,000 to 650,000 distinct CDR3 sequences, approximately 14% recorded once. The data are from a study of T cells in Graves' hyperthyroidism and ophthalmopathy. Diagnosing involved the use of clinical symptoms, serum thyroxine and TRAb, thyroid ultrasound and orbital computed tomography. The sequence was obtained from a woman in her 50s with Graves' ophthalmopathy. Sequenced: blood.

The CDR3 DNA sequence: TGTGCCAGCTCACCAGGAAGCCTCGCCGTGGGCAATCAGCCCCAGCATTTT. Residues: CASSPGSLAVGNQPQHF. J is TRBJ1-5 and V is TRBV18; D remains ambiguous. This CDR3 is 17 amino acids long. Germline lookup yields CDR1 KGHSH and CDR2 LQKENI. Trimming removed 2 bases at V and 2 bases at J, with 16 bases between.